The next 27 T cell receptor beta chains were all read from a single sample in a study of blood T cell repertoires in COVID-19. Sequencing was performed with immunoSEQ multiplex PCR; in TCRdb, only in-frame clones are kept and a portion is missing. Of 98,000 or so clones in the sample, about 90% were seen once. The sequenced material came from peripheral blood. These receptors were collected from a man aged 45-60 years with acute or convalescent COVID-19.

This CDR3 is CASSSGQAYNEQFF. Written as DNA, the CDR3 is TGCGCCAGCAGCTCGGGACAGGCCTACAATGAGCAGTTCTTC. The gene calls are TRBV5-1 and TRBJ2-1; 8 bases match TRBD1. The V gene's germline CDR1 is SGHRS and CDR2 YFSETQ. V trimming: 3 bases; J trimming: 2 bases; junction bases outside the gene matches: 1. The CDR3 covers 14 residues.

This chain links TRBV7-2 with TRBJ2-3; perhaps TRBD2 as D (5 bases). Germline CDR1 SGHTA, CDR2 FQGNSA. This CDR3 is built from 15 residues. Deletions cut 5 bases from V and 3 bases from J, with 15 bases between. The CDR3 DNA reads TGTGCCAGCAGCCGTAGAGGGTGGGATACAGATACGCAGTATTTT. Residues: CASSRRGWDTDTQYF.

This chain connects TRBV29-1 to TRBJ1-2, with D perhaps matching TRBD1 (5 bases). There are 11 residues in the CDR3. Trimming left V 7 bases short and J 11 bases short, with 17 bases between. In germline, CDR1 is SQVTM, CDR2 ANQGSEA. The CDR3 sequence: CSARWGVWYTF. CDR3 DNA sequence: TGCAGCGCCCGTTGGGGGGTTTGGTACACCTTC. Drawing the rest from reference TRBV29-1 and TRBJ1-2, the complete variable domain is SAVISQKPSRDICQRGTSLTIQCQVDSQVTMMFWYRQQPGQSLTLIATANQGSEATYESGFVIDKFPISRPNLTFSTLTVSNMSPEDSSIYLCSARWGVWYTFGSGTRLTVV.

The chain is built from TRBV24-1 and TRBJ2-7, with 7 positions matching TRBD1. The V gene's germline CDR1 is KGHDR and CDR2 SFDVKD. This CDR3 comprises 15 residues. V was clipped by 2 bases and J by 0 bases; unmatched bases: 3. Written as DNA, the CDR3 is TGTGCCACCAGTGATTCCGGGACAGACTCCTACGAGCAGTACTTC. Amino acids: CATSDSGTDSYEQYF.

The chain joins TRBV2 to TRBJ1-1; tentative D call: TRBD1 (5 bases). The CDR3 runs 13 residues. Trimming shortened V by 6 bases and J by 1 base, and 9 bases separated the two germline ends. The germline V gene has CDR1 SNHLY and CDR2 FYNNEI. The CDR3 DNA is TGTGCCAGCAGACAGGTTTGGAACACTGAAGCTTTCTTT. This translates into CASRQVWNTEAFF.

The CDR3 DNA follows: TGTGCCAGCAGCTCCAGACTAGCAGTTACTAGCACAGATACGCAGTATTTT. It yields the protein CASSSRLAVTSTDTQYF. This sequence joins TRBV7-2 and TRBJ2-3; 7 nucleotides align to TRBD2. This CDR3 is built from 17 residues. Losses at the gene ends were 4 bases for V and 0 bases for J; bases not matched to a gene: 10. CDR1 is SGHTA and CDR2 is FQGNSA in the germline V gene.

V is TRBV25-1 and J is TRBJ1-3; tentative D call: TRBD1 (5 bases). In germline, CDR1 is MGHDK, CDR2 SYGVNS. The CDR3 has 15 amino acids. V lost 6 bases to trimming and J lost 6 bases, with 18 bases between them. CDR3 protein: CASSPSDRAINTIYF. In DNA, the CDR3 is TGTGCCAGCAGCCCCTCAGACAGAGCAATAAACACCATATATTTT.

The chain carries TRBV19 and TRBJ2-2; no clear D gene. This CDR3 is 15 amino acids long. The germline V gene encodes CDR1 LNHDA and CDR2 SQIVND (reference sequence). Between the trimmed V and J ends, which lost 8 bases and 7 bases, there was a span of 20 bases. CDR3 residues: CASGRLGGGGGELFF. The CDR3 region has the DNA TGTGCCAGTGGCCGACTCGGTGGTGGCGGCGGGGAGCTGTTTTTT.

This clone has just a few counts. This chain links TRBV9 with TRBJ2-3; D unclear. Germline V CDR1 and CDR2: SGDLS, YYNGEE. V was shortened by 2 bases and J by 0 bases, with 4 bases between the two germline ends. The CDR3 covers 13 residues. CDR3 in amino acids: CASSVASTDTQYF. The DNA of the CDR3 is TGTGCCAGCAGCGTGGCAAGCACAGATACGCAGTATTTT. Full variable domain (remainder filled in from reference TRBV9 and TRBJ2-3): DSGVTQTPKHLITATGQRVTLRCSPRSGDLSVYWYQQSLDQGLQFLIQYYNGEERAKGNILERFSAQQFPDLHSELNLSSLELGDSALYFCASSVASTDTQYFGPGTRLTVL.

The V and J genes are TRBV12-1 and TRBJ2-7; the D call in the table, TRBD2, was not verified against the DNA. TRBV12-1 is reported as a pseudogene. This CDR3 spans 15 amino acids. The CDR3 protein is CASSLWLLGRGEQYF. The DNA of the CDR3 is TGTGCCAGCAGCCTTTGGCTATTGGGGAGAGGCGAGCAGTACTTC.

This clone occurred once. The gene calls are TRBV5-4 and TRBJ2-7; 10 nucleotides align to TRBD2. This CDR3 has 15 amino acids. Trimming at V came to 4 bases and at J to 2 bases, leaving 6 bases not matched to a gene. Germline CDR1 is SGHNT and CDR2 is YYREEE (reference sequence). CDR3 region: CASSPGLAKTYEQYF. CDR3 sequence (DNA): TGTGCCAGCAGCCCGGGACTAGCGAAAACCTACGAGCAGTACTTC.

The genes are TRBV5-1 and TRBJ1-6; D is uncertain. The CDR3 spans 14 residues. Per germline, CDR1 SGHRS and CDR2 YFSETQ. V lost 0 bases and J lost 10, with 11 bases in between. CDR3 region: CASSLGGEASPLHF. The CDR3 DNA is TGCGCCAGCAGCTTGGGAGGCGAAGCCTCACCCCTCCACTTT. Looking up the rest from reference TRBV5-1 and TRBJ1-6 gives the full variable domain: KAGVTQTPRYLIKTRGQQVTLSCSPISGHRSVSWYQQTPGQGLQFLFEYFSETQRNKGNFPGRFSGRQFSNSRSEMNVSTLELGDSALYLCASSLGGEASPLHFGNGTRLTVT.

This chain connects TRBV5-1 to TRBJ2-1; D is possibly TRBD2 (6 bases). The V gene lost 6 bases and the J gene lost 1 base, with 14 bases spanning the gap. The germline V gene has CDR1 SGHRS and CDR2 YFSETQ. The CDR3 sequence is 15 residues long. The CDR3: CASTREGGSYNEQFF. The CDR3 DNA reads TGCGCCAGCACCCGAGAGGGAGGATCCTACAATGAGCAGTTCTTC.

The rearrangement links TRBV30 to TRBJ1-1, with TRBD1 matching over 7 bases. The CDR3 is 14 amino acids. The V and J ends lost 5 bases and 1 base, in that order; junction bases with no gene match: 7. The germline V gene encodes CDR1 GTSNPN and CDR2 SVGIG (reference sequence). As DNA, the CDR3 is TGTGCCTGGTCCTCGGGACAGCAGAACACTGAAGCTTTCTTT. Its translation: CAWSSGQQNTEAFF.

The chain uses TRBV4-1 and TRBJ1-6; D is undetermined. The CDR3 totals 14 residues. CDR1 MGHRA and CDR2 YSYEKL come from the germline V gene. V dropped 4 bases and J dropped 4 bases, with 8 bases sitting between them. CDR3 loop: CASSLREYNSPLHF. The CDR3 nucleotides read TGCGCCAGCAGCCTCCGGGAGTATAATTCACCCCTCCACTTT.

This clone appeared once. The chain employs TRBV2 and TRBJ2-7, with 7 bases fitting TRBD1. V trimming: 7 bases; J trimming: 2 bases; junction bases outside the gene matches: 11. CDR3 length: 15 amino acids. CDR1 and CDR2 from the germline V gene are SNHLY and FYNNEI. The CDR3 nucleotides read TGTGCCAGCACCCCGCGGCGACAGGGCCCCTACGAGCAGTACTTC. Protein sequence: CASTPRRQGPYEQYF.

CDR3 sequence reads: CASSFRGTGANVLTF. CDR3 coding DNA: TGTGCCAGCAGCTTTCGGGGGACCGGGGCCAACGTCCTGACTTTC. V is TRBV5-6 and J is TRBJ2-6, with D possibly TRBD2 on 6 matching bases. Germline V gene data show CDR1 as SGHDT and CDR2 as YYEEEE. CDR3 length: 15 residues. Trimming removed 2 bases from V and 4 bases from J, with 10 bases in between.

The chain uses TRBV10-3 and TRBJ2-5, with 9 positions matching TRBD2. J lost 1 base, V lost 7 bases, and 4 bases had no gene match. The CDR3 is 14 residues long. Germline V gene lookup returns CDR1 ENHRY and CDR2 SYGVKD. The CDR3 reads CAIKAGGAQETQYF. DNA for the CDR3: TGTGCCATCAAGGCGGGAGGGGCCCAAGAGACCCAGTACTTC.

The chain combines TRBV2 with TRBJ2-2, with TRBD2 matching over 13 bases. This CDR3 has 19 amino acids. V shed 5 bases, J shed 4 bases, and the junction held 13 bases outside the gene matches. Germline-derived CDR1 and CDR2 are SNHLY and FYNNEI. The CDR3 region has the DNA TGTGCCAGCAGTCCCCCCCAGGGACTAGCGGGGACGGGCACCGGGGAGCTGTTTTTT. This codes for CASSPPQGLAGTGTGELFF.

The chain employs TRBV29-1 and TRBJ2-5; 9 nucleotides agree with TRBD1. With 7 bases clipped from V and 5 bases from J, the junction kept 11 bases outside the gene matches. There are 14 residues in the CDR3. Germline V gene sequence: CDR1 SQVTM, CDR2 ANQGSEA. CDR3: CSGTTGTGIETQYF. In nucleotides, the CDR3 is TGCAGCGGGACAACCGGGACAGGGATTGAGACCCAGTACTTC.

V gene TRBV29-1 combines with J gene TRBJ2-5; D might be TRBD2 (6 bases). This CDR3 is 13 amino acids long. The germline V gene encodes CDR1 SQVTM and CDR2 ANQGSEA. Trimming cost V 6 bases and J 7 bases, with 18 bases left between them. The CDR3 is CSVRGLRGLTQYF. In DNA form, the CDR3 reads TGCAGCGTCCGCGGGCTGCGGGGCCTGACCCAGTACTTC.

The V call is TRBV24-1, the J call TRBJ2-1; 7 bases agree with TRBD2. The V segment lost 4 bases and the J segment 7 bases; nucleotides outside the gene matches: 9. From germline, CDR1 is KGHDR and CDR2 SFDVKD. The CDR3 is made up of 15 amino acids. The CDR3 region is CATSDQGGWANEQFF. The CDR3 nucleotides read TGTGCCACCAGTGACCAGGGAGGGTGGGCGAATGAGCAGTTCTTC.

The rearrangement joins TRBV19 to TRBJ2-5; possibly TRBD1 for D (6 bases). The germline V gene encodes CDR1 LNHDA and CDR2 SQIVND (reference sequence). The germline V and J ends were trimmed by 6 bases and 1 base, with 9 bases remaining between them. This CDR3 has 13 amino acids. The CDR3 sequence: CASRGASQETQYF. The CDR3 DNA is TGTGCCAGTAGGGGGGCTTCCCAAGAGACCCAGTACTTC.

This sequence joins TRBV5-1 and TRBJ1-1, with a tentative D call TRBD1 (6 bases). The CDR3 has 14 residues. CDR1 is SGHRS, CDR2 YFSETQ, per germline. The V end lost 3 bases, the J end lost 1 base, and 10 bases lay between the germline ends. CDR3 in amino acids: CASSWAGANTEAFF. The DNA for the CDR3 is TGCGCCAGCAGCTGGGCAGGGGCGAACACTGAAGCTTTCTTT.

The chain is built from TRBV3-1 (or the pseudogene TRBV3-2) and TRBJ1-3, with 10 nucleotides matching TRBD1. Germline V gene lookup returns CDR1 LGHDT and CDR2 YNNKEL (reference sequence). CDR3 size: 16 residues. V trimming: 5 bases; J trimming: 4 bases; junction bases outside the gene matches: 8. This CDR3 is CASSTRGTGAGNTIYF. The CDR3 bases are TGTGCCAGCAGCACCCGGGGGACAGGGGCCGGAAACACCATATATTTT.

Here the CDR3 DNA reads TGTGCCAGCTCACCACGTCAGGGAACGGCAGATACGCAGTATTTT. It translates to CASSPRQGTADTQYF. The chain is built from TRBV18 and TRBJ2-3; weak D call: TRBD1 (5 bases). Germline assignment: CDR1 KGHSH and CDR2 LQKENI. The V and J ends lost 1 base and 4 bases respectively, with 12 bases between them. The CDR3 loop spans 15 amino acids.

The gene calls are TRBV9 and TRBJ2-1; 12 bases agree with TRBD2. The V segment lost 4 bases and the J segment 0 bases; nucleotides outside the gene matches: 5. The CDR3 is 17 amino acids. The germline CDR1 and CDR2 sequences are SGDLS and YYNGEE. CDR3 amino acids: CASSLRTSGTSYNEQFF. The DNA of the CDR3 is TGTGCCAGCAGCCTGCGGACTAGCGGGACCTCCTACAATGAGCAGTTCTTC.